The entry below gives a single T cell receptor beta chain sequence along with its context. The antigen it binds to is not known. No clone much larger than this one lies a single base away; base qualities are absent. The receptor library was made with the immunoSEQ multiplex PCR assay. This immuneACCESS table, as held by TCRdb, lists in-frame sequences with V and J called but not all clones. Of the missing ones, under half trace to an unresolved V gene in checked studies; the others have no known cause. The sample table records some 150,000 clones; around 94% of these occur just once. Jointly, the top ten make up 13% of the sample. The germline V gene specifies MDHEN as CDR1 and SYDVKM as CDR2. Including cysteine and phenylalanine, the CDR3 has 15 amino acids. The read is trimmed to its CDR3 DNA, 45 bases read in frame from base 1. Trimming removed 7 bases from V and 0 bases from J, leaving 13 bases between the germline ends.

This sample is part of a study of control samples from healthy donors and cancer patients (TCRdb year 2020). The sample taken for sequencing was blood. The chain is encoded by TRBV28 joined to TRBJ1-5; the D gene remains uncertain. The TCR sequence derives from a man between 35 and 55 years old in good health. The CDR3: CASMSWTYSNQPQHF. The DNA sequence reads TGTGCCAGCATGTCCTGGACGTATAGCAATCAGCCCCAGCATTTT. Where the CDR3 stops, the reference TRBV28 and TRBJ1-5 genes take over; the full variable domain is DVKVTQSSRYLVKRTGEKVFLECVQDMDHENMFWYRQDPGLGLRLIYFSYDVKMKEKGDIPEGYSVSREKKERFSLILESASTNQTSMYLCASMSWTYSNQPQHFGDGTRLSIL.